This T cell receptor beta chain stems from a study of T-cell reconstitution after alpha-beta-depleted transplantation in children. Points on this clonotype: What it binds is not known.

Unique molecular identifiers were used in preparing the TCRbeta library. TCRdb analysed the PCR reads with MiXCR anew, one entry per CDR3 protein. This table has about 300,000 distinct CDR3 sequences, around 9.1% appearing once. Study observations and caveats: At around two months after transplant, the alpha-beta T cells were reportedly derived from several hundred expanded clones that came from non-depleted graft cells. At the one-year point after transplant, T-cell counts and TCRbeta diversity were found to come mostly from T cells that had been newly produced. Several patients had high TCRbeta diversity at day 60; it came from surviving recipient T cells and thymic progenitors.

This CDR3 has 14 amino acids. This sample comprised PBMCs, obtained before TCRalphabeta/CD19-depleted stem cell transplant. This TCR derives from a boy younger than two with acute myeloid leukemia, due to receive a stem cell transplant. The chain employs TRBV21-1 and TRBJ2-5; the table gives TRBD2 as D, unverified against the DNA. TRBV21-1 is shown as a pseudogene. CDR3 DNA sequence: TGTGCCAGCAGCCCCCCGACAGTCCTGGAGACCCAGTACTTC. Its translation is CASSPPTVLETQYF.